A selection of T cell receptor beta chains follows, all from one sample in a study of T-cell reconstitution after alpha-beta-depleted transplantation in children. MiXCR was run by TCRdb on the PCR reads, yielding one entry per CDR3 protein. The sample has hundreds of thousands of distinct CDR3 sequences, 32% seen once. Specimen: PBMCs from the stem cell graft donor, collected from the stem cell graft. The source is a human donor who donated a stem cell graft to a child with aplastic anemia. The CDR3 runs from the conserved cysteine through the conserved F or W. D genes are given only for firm matches. Expanded clones are given a class, and other clones once, few, many or no size at all.

j_call v_call clone_size d_call cdr3_aa cdr3_nt
TRBJ2-3 TRBV12-3/TRBV12-4 few TRBD2 CASVHRGERLYTQYF TGTGCCAGCGTTCATCGGGGGGAACGCCTGTATACGCAGTATTTT
TRBJ2-1 TRBV7-9 NA TRBD1 CASSLTGGHNEQFF TGTGCCAGCAGCTTGACAGGGGGACACAATGAGCAGTTCTTC
TRBJ2-1 TRBV4-3 few TRBD2 CASSQGQGGSGNNEQFF TGCGCCAGCAGCCAAGGGCAAGGCGGGAGTGGAAACAATGAGCAGTTCTTC
TRBJ2-6 TRBV5-6 few NA CASSTEIAVTGANVLTF TGTGCCAGCAGCACGGAAATCGCAGTTACTGGGGCCAACGTCCTGACTTTC
TRBJ2-3 TRBV11-2 NA NA CASVPSAGTSTDTQYF TGTGCCAGCGTTCCCTCCGCGGGAACTAGCACAGATACGCAGTATTTT
TRBJ1-5 TRBV29-1 few NA CSVVSEADQPQHF TGCAGCGTTGTCAGCGAAGCCGATCAGCCCCAGCATTTT
TRBJ1-1 TRBV5-1 NA TRBD1 CASSLTGGTGTEAFF TGCGCCAGCAGCTTGACAGGGGGCACGGGCACTGAAGCTTTCTTT
TRBJ2-1 TRBV30 NA TRBD2 CAWSVLATISYNEQFF TGTGCCTGGAGTGTACTAGCGACCATCTCCTACAATGAGCAGTTCTTC
TRBJ1-3 TRBV6-1 NA NA CASSPPSGSGNTIYF TGTGCCAGCAGTCCTCCGTCTGGGTCTGGAAACACCATATATTTT
TRBJ2-5 TRBV5-1 NA NA CASSPPKGSQETQYF TGTGCCAGCAGCCCCCCGAAGGGCAGCCAAGAGACCCAGTACTTC
TRBJ1-2 TRBV6-5 few NA CASSIRDRDYGYTF TGTGCCAGCAGTATCCGGGACCGGGACTATGGCTACACCTTC
TRBJ2-7 TRBV5-1 few TRBD1 CASSLAGTGLGPAYEQYF TGCGCCAGCAGCTTGGCTGGGACAGGGCTAGGACCGGCCTACGAGCAGTACTTC
TRBJ2-5 TRBV20-1 NA TRBD1 CSATQGAVQETQYF TGCAGTGCTACTCAGGGGGCCGTCCAAGAGACCCAGTACTTC
TRBJ2-1 TRBV11-2 few TRBD2 CASSWSSGISYNEQFF TGTGCCAGCAGCTGGAGCAGCGGGATCTCCTACAATGAGCAGTTCTTC
TRBJ2-5 TRBV6-1 NA NA CASSPVLPEETQYF TGTGCCAGCAGCCCGGTTCTTCCTGAGGAGACCCAGTACTTC
TRBJ1-6 TRBV20-1 few NA CSAQRVVSSYNSPLHF TGCAGTGCCCAACGGGTCGTGAGCTCCTATAATTCACCCCTCCACTTT
TRBJ2-1 TRBV5-6 NA TRBD2 CASSLAGGWFF TGTGCCAGCAGCTTAGCGGGAGGGTGGTTCTTC
TRBJ1-3 TRBV6-1 NA NA CASKEESTIYF TGTGCCAGCAAGGAGGAGTCCACCATATATTTT
TRBJ2-7 TRBV5-1 NA TRBD2 CASSAGSPGGTIVYEQYF TGCGCCAGCAGCGCAGGGTCTCCAGGCGGGACTATCGTCTACGAGCAGTACTTC
TRBJ1-5 TRBV18 NA NA CASSPAGRGGNQPQHF TGTGCCAGCTCACCGGCGGGACGGGGGGGCAATCAGCCCCAGCATTTT
TRBJ2-7 TRBV7-2 NA NA CASSITTGIGYEQYF TGTGCCAGCAGCATTACTACAGGGATTGGTTACGAGCAGTACTTC
TRBJ1-3 TRBV6-5 NA TRBD1 CASSSRQGLSGNTIYF TGTGCCAGCAGTTCTAGACAGGGCCTCTCTGGAAACACCATATATTTT